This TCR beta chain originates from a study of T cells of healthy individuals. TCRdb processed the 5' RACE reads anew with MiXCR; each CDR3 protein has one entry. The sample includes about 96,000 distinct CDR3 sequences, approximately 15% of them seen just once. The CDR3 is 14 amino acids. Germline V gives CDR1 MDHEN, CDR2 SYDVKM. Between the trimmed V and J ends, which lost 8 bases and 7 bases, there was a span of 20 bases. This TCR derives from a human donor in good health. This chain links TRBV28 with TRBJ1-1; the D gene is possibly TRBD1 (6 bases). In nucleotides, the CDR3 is TGTGCCAGCCCACCAGGTCAGGGGTCCGTTGAAGCTTTCTTT. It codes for CASPPGQGSVEAFF. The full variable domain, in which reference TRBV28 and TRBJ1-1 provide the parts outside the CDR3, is DVKVTQSSRYLVKRTGEKVFLECVQDMDHENMFWYRQDPGLGLRLIYFSYDVKMKEKGDIPEGYSVSREKKERFSLILESASTNQTSMYLCASPPGQGSVEAFFGQGTRLTVV.